The clone carrying this TCR beta chain was found many times. The antigen remains unidentified. TCRdb re-called the RT-PCR reads with MiXCR, one entry per CDR3 protein. The sample has about 500,000 distinct CDR3 sequences; more than 15% are singletons. This entry belongs to a study of response to subunit inactivated influenza vaccine. Study-level results: The study's authors posited that every seasonal influenza vaccination enlists few new T cells.

This CDR3 region has 15 residues. CDR1 is SGHRS and CDR2 is YFSETQ in the germline V gene. V was trimmed by 0 bases and J by 7 bases, leaving 11 bases between them. The sequenced sample was CD4+ T cells sorted from PBMCs, obtained less than 30 months after vaccination. This TCR came from a man aged 45-69 years who received an inactivated influenza vaccine. The chain combines TRBV5-1 with TRBJ1-6; a possible D gene is TRBD1 (6 bases). CDR3 amino acids: CASSLDRTENSPLHF. As DNA, the CDR3 is TGCGCCAGCAGCTTGGATAGGACAGAGAATTCACCCCTCCACTTT. The full variable domain, completed using reference TRBV5-1 and TRBJ1-6, is KAGVTQTPRYLIKTRGQQVTLSCSPISGHRSVSWYQQTPGQGLQFLFEYFSETQRNKGNFPGRFSGRQFSNSRSEMNVSTLELGDSALYLCASSLDRTENSPLHFGNGTRLTVT.